This T cell receptor (beta chain) was retrieved from a study of cytomegalovirus exposure and HLA in healthy donors. General study findings and limits: Among TCR beta chains of equal frequency, HLA-associated ones were more clonally expanded in a later analysis.

Nominally healthy donors provided the samples, though records likely missed some immune exposures. On this clone: Its antigen is not identified. The junction shows a germline mismatch at one end, possibly a read error.

PCR employed 60 Vbeta and 13 Jbeta primers. Clones were sequenced by immunoSEQ multiplex PCR, and TCRdb holds only the in-frame ones, with some missing. The sample consists of around 150,000 clones, approximately 85% of them appearing once. The sequencing input was PBMCs. This sequence was found in a man aged 50-59 years in good health and CMV-seropositive.

The CDR3 spells CASSSAQLAGIAKNSQYF. The CDR3 DNA sequence: TGTGCCAGCAGCTCAGCTCAACTAGCGGGGATAGCCAAAAACAGTCAGTACTTC. The chain has TRBV7-2 and TRBJ2-4; TRBD2 agrees at 10 bases. The CDR3 runs to 18 residues. Germline CDR1 SGHTA, CDR2 FQGNSA.